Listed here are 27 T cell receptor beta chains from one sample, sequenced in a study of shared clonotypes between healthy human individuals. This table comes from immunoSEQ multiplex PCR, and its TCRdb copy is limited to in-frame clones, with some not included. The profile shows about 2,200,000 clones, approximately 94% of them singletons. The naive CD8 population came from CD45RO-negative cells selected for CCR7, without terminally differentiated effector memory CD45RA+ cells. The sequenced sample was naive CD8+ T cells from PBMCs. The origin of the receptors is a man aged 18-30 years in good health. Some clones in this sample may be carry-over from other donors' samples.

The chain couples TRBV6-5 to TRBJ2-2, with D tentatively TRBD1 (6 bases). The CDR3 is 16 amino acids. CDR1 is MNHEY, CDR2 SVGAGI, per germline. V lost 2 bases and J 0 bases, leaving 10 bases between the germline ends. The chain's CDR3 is CASSYLGTSNTGELFF. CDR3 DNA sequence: TGTGCCAGCAGTTACCTGGGGACATCGAACACCGGGGAGCTGTTTTTT.

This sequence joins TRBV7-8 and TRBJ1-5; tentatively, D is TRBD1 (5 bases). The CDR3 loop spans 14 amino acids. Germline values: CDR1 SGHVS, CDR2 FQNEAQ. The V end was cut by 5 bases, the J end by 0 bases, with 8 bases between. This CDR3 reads CASSTDSSNQPQHF. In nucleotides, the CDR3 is TGTGCCAGCAGCACCGACAGTAGCAATCAGCCCCAGCATTTT.

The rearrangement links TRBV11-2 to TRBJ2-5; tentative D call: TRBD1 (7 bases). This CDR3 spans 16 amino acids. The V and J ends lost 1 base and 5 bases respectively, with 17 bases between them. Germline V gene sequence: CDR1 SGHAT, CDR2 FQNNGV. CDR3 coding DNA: TGTGCCAGCAGCTTAGGACAGGGAGGTTACCGGGAGACCCAGTACTTC. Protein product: CASSLGQGGYRETQYF.

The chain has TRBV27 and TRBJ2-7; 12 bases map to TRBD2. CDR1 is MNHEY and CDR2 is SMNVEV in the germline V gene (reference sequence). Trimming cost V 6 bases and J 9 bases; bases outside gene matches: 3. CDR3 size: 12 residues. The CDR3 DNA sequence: TGTGCCAGCAGGACTAGCGGGAGCAGGCAGTACTTC. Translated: CASRTSGSRQYF.

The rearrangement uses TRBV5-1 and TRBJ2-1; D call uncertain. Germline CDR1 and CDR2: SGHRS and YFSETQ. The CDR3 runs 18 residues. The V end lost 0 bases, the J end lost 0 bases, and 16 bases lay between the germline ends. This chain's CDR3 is CASSLGSVSGGSYNEQFF. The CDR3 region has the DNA TGCGCCAGCAGCTTGGGCTCCGTTTCGGGTGGCTCCTACAATGAGCAGTTCTTC.

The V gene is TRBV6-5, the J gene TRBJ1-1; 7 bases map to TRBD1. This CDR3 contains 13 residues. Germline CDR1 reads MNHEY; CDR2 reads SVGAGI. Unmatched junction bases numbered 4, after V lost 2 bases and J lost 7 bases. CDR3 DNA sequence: TGTGCCAGCAGTTACCGGGGACAGCTTGAAGCTTTCTTT. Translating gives CASSYRGQLEAFF.

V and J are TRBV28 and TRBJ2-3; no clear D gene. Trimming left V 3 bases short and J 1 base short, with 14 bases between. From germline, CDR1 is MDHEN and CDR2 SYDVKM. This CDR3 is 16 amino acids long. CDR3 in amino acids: CASSFPAGEGTDTQYF. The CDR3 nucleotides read TGTGCCAGCAGTTTTCCGGCAGGTGAAGGCACAGATACGCAGTATTTT.

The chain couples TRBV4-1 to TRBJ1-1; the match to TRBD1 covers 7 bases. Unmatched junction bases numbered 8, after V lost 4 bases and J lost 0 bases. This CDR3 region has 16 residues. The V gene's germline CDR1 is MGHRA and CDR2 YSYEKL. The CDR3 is CASSRIPGTVNTEAFF. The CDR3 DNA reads TGCGCCAGCAGCCGAATCCCCGGGACAGTGAACACTGAAGCTTTCTTT.

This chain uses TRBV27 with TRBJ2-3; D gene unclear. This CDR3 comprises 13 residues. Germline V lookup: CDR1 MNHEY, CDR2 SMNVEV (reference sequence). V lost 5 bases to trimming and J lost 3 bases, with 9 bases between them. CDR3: CASSTMRTDTQYF. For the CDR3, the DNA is TGTGCCAGCAGTACGATGAGAACAGATACGCAGTATTTT.

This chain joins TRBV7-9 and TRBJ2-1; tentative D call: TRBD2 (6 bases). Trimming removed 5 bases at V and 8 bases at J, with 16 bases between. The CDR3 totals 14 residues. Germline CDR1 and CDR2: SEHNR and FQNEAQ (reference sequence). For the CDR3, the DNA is TGTGCCAGCAGCAAGGGGAGGCCCCTAGATGAGCAGTTCTTC. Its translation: CASSKGRPLDEQFF.

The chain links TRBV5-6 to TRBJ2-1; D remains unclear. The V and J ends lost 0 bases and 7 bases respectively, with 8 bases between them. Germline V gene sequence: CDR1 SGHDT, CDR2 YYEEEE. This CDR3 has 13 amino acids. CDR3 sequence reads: CASSLADDNEQFF. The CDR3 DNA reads TGTGCCAGCAGCTTGGCCGACGATAATGAGCAGTTCTTC.

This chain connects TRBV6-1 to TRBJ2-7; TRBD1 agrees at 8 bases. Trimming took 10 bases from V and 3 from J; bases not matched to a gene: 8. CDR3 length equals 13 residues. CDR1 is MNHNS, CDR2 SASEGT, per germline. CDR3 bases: TGTGCCACCGAGGACAGGGTGAGCTACGAGCAGTACTTC. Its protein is CATEDRVSYEQYF.

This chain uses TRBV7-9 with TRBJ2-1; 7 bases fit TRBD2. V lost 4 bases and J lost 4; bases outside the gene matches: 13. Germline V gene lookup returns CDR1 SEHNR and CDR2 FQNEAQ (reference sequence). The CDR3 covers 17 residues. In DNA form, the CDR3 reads TGTGCCAGCAGCTGGGCAGCCGGGACTAAAGAATACAATGAGCAGTTCTTC. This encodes CASSWAAGTKEYNEQFF.

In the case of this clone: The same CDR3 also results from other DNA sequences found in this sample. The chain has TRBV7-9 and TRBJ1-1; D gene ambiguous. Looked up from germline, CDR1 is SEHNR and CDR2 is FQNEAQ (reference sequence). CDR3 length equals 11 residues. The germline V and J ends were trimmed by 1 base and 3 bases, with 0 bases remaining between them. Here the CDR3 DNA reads TGTGCCAGCAGCTTAGACACTGAAGCTTTCTTT. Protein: CASSLDTEAFF. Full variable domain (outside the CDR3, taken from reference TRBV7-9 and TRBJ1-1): DTGVSQNPRHKITKRGQNVTFRCDPISEHNRLYWYRQTLGQGPEFLTYFQNEAQLEKSRLLSDRFSAERPKGSFSTLEIQRTEQGDSAMYLCASSLDTEAFFGQGTRLTVV.

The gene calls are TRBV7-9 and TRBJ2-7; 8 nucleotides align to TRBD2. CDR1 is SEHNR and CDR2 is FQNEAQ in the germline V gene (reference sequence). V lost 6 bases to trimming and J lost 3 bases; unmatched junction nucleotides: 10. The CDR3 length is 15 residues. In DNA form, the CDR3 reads TGTGCCAGCAGTCGAGAGGCGGGAGGTGGCTACGAGCAGTACTTC. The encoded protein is CASSREAGGGYEQYF.

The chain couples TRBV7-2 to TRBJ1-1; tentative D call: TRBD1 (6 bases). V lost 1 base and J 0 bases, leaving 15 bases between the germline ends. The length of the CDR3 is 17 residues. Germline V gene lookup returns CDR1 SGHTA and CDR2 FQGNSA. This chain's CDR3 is CASSLVGGRKMNTEAFF. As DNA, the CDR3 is TGTGCCAGCAGCTTAGTTGGGGGCAGGAAGATGAACACTGAAGCTTTCTTT. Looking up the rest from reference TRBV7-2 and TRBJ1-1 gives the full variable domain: GAGVSQSPSNKVTEKGKDVELRCDPISGHTALYWYRQSLGQGLEFLIYFQGNSAPDKSGLPSDRFSAERTGGSVSTLTIQRTQQEDSAVYLCASSLVGGRKMNTEAFFGQGTRLTVV.

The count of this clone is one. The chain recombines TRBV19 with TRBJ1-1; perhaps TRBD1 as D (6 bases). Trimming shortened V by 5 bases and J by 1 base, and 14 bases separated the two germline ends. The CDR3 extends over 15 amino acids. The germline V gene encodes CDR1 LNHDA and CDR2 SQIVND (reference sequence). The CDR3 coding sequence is TGTGCCAGTAGTTGGCGGGGCAGGGGGAACACTGAAGCTTTCTTT. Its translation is CASSWRGRGNTEAFF.

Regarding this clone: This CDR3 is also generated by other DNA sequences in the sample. As DNA, the CDR3 is TGTGCCAGCTCACCAGGGAGGGGAGTATACAATGAGCAGTTCTTC. As protein: CASSPGRGVYNEQFF. The chain combines TRBV18 with TRBJ2-1; 7 bases fit TRBD2. This CDR3 comprises 15 residues. Looked up from germline, CDR1 is KGHSH and CDR2 is LQKENI. V trimming: 2 bases; J trimming: 4 bases; junction bases outside the gene matches: 5. Using reference TRBV18 and TRBJ2-1 for the parts outside the CDR3, the full variable domain is NAGVMQNPRHLVRRRGQEARLRCSPMKGHSHVYWYRQLPEEGLKFMVYLQKENIIDESGMPKERFSAEFPKEGPSILRIQQVVRGDSAAYFCASSPGRGVYNEQFFGPGTRLTVL.

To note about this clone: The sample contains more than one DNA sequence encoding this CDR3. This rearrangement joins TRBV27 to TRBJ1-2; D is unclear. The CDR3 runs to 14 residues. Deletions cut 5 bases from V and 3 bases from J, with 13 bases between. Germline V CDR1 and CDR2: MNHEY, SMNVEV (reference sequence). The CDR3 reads CASSLGGSHYGYTF. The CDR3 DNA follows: TGTGCCAGCAGTCTTGGTGGGAGTCACTATGGCTACACCTTC.

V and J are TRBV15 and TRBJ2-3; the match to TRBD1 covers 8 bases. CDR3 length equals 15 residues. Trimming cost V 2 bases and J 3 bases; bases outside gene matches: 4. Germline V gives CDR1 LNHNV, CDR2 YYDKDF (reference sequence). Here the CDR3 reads CATSRQGARTDTQYF. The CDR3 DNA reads TGTGCCACCAGCAGACAGGGGGCGCGGACAGATACGCAGTATTTT.

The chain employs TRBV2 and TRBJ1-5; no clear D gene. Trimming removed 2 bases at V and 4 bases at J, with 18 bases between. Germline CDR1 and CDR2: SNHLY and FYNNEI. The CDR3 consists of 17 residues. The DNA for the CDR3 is TGTGCCAGCAGTGAACTAGGTCGAATAGGCCCGAATCAGCCCCAGCATTTT. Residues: CASSELGRIGPNQPQHF.

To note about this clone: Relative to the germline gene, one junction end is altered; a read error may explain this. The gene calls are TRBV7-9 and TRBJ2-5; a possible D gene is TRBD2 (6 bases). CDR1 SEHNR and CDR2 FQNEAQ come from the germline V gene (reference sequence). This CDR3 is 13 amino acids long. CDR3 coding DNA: TGTGCCAGCATCTACACCCCGGGAGACACAACTGACTTC. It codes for CASIYTPGDTTDF.

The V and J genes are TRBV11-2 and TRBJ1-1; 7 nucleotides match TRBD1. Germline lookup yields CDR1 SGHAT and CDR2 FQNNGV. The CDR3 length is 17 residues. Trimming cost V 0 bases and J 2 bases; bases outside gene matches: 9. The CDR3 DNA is TGTGCCAGCAGCTTAGATAGTCGACGGACAGGTAACACTGAAGCTTTCTTT. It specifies CASSLDSRRTGNTEAFF.

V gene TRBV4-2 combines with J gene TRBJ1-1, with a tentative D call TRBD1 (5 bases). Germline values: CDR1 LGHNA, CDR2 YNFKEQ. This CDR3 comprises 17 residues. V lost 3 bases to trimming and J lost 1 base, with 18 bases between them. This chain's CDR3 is CASSHKGEGSRNTEAFF. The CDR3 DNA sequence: TGTGCCAGCAGCCATAAAGGGGAGGGCAGCCGGAACACTGAAGCTTTCTTT.

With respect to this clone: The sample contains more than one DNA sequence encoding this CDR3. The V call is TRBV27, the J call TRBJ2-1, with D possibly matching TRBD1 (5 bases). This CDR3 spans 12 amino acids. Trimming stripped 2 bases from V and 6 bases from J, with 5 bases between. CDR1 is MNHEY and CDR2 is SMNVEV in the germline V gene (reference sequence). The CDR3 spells CASSLGANEQFF. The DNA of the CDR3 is TGTGCCAGCAGTTTAGGGGCCAATGAGCAGTTCTTC.

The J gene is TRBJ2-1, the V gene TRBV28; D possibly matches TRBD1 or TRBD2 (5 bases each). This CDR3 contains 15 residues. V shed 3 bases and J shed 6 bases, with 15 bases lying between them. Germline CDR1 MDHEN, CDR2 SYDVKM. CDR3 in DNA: TGTGCCAGCAGTTTTTCGCCCAGGGCGGGCAATGAGCAGTTCTTC. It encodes CASSFSPRAGNEQFF.

The CDR3 sequence is CATSAPHNQPQHF. The CDR3 DNA follows: TGTGCCACCAGCGCCCCCCACAATCAGCCCCAGCATTTT. The chain combines TRBV15 with TRBJ1-5; D remains unclear. V lost 5 bases to trimming and J lost 3 bases, with 8 bases between them. The CDR3 is 13 residues long. Germline loops: CDR1 LNHNV, CDR2 YYDKDF (reference sequence).